These 16 T cell receptor beta chains originate from one sample sequenced in a study of long-term antiretroviral therapy in people with HIV. The run of the v3.0 immunoSEQ assay was at survey level. Only in-frame clones appear in the TCRdb table, and some are missing; sequencing was by immunoSEQ multiplex PCR. The sample has around 33,000 clones, around 82% seen once. The sample in question was unsorted PBMCs, obtained 0.4 years before starting antiretroviral therapy. These receptor sequences come from a man aged 18 to 29 with HIV.

The rearrangement links TRBV15 to TRBJ1-1; D remains unclear. The germline V gene has CDR1 LNHNV and CDR2 YYDKDF (reference sequence). The CDR3 consists of 12 residues. Between the trimmed V and J ends, which lost 0 bases and 9 bases, there was a span of 8 bases. CDR3 DNA sequence: TGTGCCACCAGCAGAGAACGGCAGAAAGCTTTCTTT. Translated, it gives CATSRERQKAFF.

On this clone: A read error is possible here, since a much larger clone lies one base away. The sample holds other DNA sequences that translate to the same CDR3. This chain joins TRBV19 and TRBJ2-7; 9 bases agree with TRBD2. The CDR3 is 13 amino acids. The V segment lost 1 base and the J segment 5 bases; nucleotides outside the gene matches: 0. Germline-derived CDR1 and CDR2 are LNHDA and SQIVND (reference sequence). The CDR3 is CASSIASGDEQYF. CDR3 coding DNA: TGTGCCAGTAGTATAGCTAGCGGGGACGAGCAGTACTTC. The full variable domain, completed using reference TRBV19 and TRBJ2-7, is DGGITQSPKYLFRKEGQNVTLSCEQNLNHDAMYWYRQDPGQGLRLIYYSQIVNDFQKGDIAEGYSVSREKKESFPLTVTSAQKNPTAFYLCASSIASGDEQYFGPGTRLTVT.

This chain connects TRBV28 to TRBJ1-2; tentatively, D is TRBD1 (5 bases). The length of the CDR3 is 13 residues. CDR1 and CDR2 (germline): MDHEN, SYDVKM. V dropped 1 base and J dropped 5 bases, with 8 bases sitting between them. CDR3 loop: CASSLSGEYGYTF. CDR3 sequence (DNA): TGTGCCAGCAGTTTATCGGGGGAATATGGCTACACCTTC.

The chain is built from TRBV19 and TRBJ1-2; tentative D call: TRBD1 (5 bases). V lost 1 base, J lost 6 bases, and 18 bases lay in between. This CDR3 has 16 residues. Germline V gene sequence: CDR1 LNHDA, CDR2 SQIVND (reference sequence). CDR3 coding DNA: TGTGCCAGTAGTATAGCGGTCAGGGTAGACCGGCATGGCTACACCTTC. Translation: CASSIAVRVDRHGYTF.

The V and J genes are TRBV18 and TRBJ2-4; maybe TRBD2 (6 bases). V lost 7 bases and J 5 bases, leaving 15 bases between the germline ends. This CDR3 region has 14 residues. CDR1 and CDR2 (germline): KGHSH, LQKENI. CDR3 sequence reads: CASWAEGTQNIQYF. The DNA of the CDR3 is TGTGCCAGCTGGGCGGAGGGGACGCAAAACATTCAGTACTTC.

The genes are TRBV7-2 and TRBJ1-4; tentative D call: TRBD1 (5 bases). Per germline, CDR1 SGHTA and CDR2 FQGNSA. The V end was cut by 5 bases, the J end by 6 bases, with 13 bases between. This CDR3 region has 14 residues. CDR3 residues: CASSPDSIYEKLFF. DNA for the CDR3: TGTGCCAGCAGCCCAGACAGTATATATGAAAAACTGTTTTTT.

Regarding this clone: The junction shows a germline mismatch at one end, possibly a read error. The sample has other DNA sequences that encode this CDR3 too. The chain carries TRBV7-7 and TRBJ2-5, with TRBD2 matching over 11 bases. The germline V gene has CDR1 SSHAT and CDR2 FNYEAQ (reference sequence). This CDR3 contains 15 residues. CDR3 in DNA: TGTGCTAGCAGCTTGGGACTAGCGGAGCAAGAGACCCAGTACTTC. This encodes CASSLGLAEQETQYF.

The chain recombines TRBV10-3 with TRBJ1-4; D may be TRBD1 (6 bases). Trimming left V 4 bases short and J 8 bases short, with 11 bases between. This CDR3 has 13 residues. Germline CDR1 ENHRY, CDR2 SYGVKD. The CDR3 here is CAISAQGTEKLFF. CDR3 coding DNA: TGTGCCATCAGTGCGCAGGGGACGGAAAAACTGTTTTTT.

The V call is TRBV9, the J call TRBJ2-2; weak D call: TRBD2 (6 bases). V was cut by 0 bases and J by 4 bases, with 28 bases left in between. Germline V gene sequence: CDR1 SGDLS, CDR2 YYNGEE. The CDR3 totals 21 residues. The CDR3 reads CASSVVSHSQTSNLGTGELFF. CDR3 in DNA: TGTGCCAGCAGCGTAGTGAGCCACTCCCAGACTAGTAATCTCGGCACCGGGGAGCTGTTTTTT.

The genes are TRBV4-3 and TRBJ1-2; 11 bases are shared with TRBD1. With V trimmed by 4 bases and J by 2 bases, 15 bases remained unmatched. In germline, CDR1 is LGHNA, CDR2 YSLEER. This CDR3 region has 19 residues. CDR3 nucleotides: TGCGCCAGCAGCCGCGAATTGAGGACAGGGGGCATGGTGAACTATGGCTACACCTTC. Its protein product is CASSRELRTGGMVNYGYTF.

The CDR3 nucleotides read TGCGCCAGCAGCCAAGATCCTAGCGGGAGTCCCAATGAGCAGTTCTTC. Amino acid sequence: CASSQDPSGSPNEQFF. The V and J genes are TRBV4-3 and TRBJ2-1; 10 bases match TRBD2. The CDR3 runs 16 residues. V dropped 0 bases and J dropped 6; count of bases not matched to a gene: 5. Germline CDR1 reads LGHNA; CDR2 reads YSLEER.

V and J are TRBV7-2 and TRBJ1-3; D is undetermined. The germline CDR1 and CDR2 sequences are SGHTA and FQGNSA. CDR3 size: 15 residues. Trimming removed 5 bases from V and 0 bases from J, with 11 bases in between. CDR3 nucleotides: TGTGCCAGCAGCCTAACAGAACTCTCTGGAAACACCATATATTTT. Its protein is CASSLTELSGNTIYF.

The chain carries TRBV7-2 and TRBJ2-3; D is unclear. The V end was cut by 5 bases, the J end by 4 bases, with 10 bases between. Per germline, CDR1 SGHTA and CDR2 FQGNSA. The CDR3 extends over 13 amino acids. The CDR3 protein is CASSPNRADTQYF. The CDR3 coding sequence is TGTGCCAGCAGCCCTAATCGTGCAGATACGCAGTATTTT.

This chain connects TRBV19 to TRBJ1-1; a weak D match, TRBD1 (5 bases). The V gene's germline CDR1 is LNHDA and CDR2 SQIVND (reference sequence). The CDR3 runs to 14 residues. Trimming pared 1 base from V and 6 bases from J, leaving 12 bases between. The chain's CDR3 is CASSIVGGLAEAFF. The CDR3 bases are TGTGCCAGTAGTATAGTTGGGGGATTGGCTGAAGCTTTCTTT.

The chain has TRBV5-4 and TRBJ2-3; 14 bases match TRBD2. Germline values: CDR1 SGHNT, CDR2 YYREEE (reference sequence). The V and J ends lost 2 bases and 4 bases, in that order; junction bases with no gene match: 3. The CDR3 covers 16 residues. The CDR3 loop reads CASSLGLAGGADTQYF. CDR3 coding DNA: TGTGCCAGCAGCTTAGGACTAGCGGGGGGTGCAGATACGCAGTATTTT.

The chain employs TRBV2 and TRBJ1-2; no definite D call. The germline V and J ends were trimmed by 1 base and 4 bases, with 22 bases remaining between them. The CDR3 totals 18 residues. Germline V gene data show CDR1 as SNHLY and CDR2 as FYNNEI. CDR3 sequence reads: CASSEVEGIPLDTYGYTF. The CDR3 nucleotides are TGTGCCAGCAGTGAAGTTGAGGGTATACCCCTAGATACCTATGGCTACACCTTC.